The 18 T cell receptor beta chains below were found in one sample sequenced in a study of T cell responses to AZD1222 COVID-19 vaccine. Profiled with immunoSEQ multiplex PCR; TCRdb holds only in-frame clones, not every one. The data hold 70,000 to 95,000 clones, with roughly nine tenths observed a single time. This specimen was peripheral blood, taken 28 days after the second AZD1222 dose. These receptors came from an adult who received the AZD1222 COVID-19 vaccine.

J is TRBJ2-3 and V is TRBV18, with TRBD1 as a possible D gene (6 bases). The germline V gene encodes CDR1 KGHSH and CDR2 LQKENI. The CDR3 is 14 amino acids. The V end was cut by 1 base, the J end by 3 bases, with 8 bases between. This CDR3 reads CASSPRTATDTQYF. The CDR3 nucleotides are TGTGCCAGCTCACCACGGACAGCAACAGATACGCAGTATTTT.

The CDR3 nucleotides are TGCGCCAGCAGCCACCGGGCAACGCGGGGAAGGAACACCGGGGAGCTGTTTTTT. This sequence encodes CASSHRATRGRNTGELFF. This chain links TRBV4-1 with TRBJ2-2; a weak D match, TRBD2 (6 bases). This CDR3 spans 18 amino acids. Germline CDR1 reads MGHRA; CDR2 reads YSYEKL. Trimming removed 3 bases at V and 1 base at J, with 18 bases between.

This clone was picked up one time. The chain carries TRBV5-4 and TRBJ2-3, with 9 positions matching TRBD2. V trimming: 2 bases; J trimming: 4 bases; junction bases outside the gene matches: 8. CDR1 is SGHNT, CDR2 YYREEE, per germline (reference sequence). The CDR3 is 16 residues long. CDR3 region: CASSLERGARSDTQYF. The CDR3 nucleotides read TGTGCCAGCAGCTTAGAGCGGGGGGCCAGGTCAGATACGCAGTATTTT. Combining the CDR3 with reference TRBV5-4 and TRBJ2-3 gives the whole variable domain ETGVTQSPTHLIKTRGQQVTLRCSSQSGHNTVSWYQQALGQGPQFIFQYYREEENGRGNFPPRFSGLQFPNYSSELNVNALELDDSALYLCASSLERGARSDTQYFGPGTRLTVL.

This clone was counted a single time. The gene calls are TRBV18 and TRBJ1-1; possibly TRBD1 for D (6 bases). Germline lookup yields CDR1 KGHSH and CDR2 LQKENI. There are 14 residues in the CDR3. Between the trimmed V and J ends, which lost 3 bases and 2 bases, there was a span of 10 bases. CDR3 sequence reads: CASSPRTENTEAFF. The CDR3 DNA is TGTGCCAGCTCACCTAGGACAGAAAACACTGAAGCTTTCTTT.

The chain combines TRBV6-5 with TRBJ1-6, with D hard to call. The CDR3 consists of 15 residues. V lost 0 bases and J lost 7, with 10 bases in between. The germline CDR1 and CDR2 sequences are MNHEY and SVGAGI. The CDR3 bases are TGTGCCAGCAGTTACTCGAACCAGATCAATTCACCCCTCCACTTT. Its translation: CASSYSNQINSPLHF.

CDR3 DNA: TGCGCCAGCAGTGAGTCAAGCAGGAAAACCCACCATGAGCAGTTCTTC. Translating it yields CASSESSRKTHHEQFF. The chain is built from TRBV10-2 and TRBJ2-1; D unresolved. This CDR3 has 16 amino acids. Germline V gene lookup returns CDR1 WSHSY and CDR2 SAAADI. Trimming removed 0 bases at V and 8 bases at J, with 17 bases between.

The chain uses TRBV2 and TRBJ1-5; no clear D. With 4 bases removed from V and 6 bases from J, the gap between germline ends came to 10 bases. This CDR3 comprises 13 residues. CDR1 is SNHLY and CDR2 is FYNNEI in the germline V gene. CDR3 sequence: CASSGRAVQPQHF. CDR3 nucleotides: TGTGCCAGCAGTGGGAGAGCAGTTCAGCCCCAGCATTTT.

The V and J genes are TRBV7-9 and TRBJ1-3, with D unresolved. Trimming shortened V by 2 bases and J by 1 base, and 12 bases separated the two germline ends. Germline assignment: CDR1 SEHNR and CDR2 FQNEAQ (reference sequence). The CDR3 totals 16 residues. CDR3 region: CASSLRQAHSGNTIYF. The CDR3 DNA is TGTGCCAGCAGCTTACGGCAGGCACATTCTGGAAACACCATATATTTT.

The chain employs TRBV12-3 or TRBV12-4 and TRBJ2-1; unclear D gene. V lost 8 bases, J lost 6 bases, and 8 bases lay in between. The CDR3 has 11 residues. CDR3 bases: TGTGCCAGCTCCAGGTTCAATGAGCAGTTCTTC. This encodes CASSRFNEQFF.

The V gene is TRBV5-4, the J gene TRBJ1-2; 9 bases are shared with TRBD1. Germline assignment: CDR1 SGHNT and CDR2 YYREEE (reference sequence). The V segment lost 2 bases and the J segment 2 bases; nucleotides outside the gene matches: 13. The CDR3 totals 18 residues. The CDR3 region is CASSFGPDRGTLNYGYTF. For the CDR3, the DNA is TGTGCCAGCAGCTTTGGCCCCGACAGGGGGACCCTCAACTATGGCTACACCTTC.

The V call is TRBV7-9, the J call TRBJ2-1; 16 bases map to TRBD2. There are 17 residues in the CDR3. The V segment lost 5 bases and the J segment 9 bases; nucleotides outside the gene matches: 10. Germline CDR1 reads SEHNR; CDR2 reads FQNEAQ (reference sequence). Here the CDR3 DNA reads TGTGCCAGCAGCCAGACGGGACTAGCGGGGGGGCCTGGTGAGCAGTTCTTC. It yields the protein CASSQTGLAGGPGEQFF.

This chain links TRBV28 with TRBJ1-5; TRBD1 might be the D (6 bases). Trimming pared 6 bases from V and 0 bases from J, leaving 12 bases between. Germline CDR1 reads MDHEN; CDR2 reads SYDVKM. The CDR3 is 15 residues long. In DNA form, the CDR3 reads TGTGCCAGCAGCTGGGACACCGCTAGCAATCAGCCCCAGCATTTT. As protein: CASSWDTASNQPQHF.

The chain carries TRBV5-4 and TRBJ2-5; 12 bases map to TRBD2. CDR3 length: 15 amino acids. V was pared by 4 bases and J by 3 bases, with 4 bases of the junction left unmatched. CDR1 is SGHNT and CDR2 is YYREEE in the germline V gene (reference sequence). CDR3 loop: CASSIGLAGKETQYF. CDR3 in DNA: TGTGCCAGCAGCATTGGACTAGCGGGGAAAGAGACCCAGTACTTC.

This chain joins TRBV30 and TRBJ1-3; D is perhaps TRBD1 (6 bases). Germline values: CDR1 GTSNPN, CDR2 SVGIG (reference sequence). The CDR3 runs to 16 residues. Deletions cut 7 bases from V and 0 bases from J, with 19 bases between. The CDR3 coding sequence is TGTGCCTACACAGTCCGGACAGCGAGCTCTGGAAACACCATATATTTT. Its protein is CAYTVRTASSGNTIYF.

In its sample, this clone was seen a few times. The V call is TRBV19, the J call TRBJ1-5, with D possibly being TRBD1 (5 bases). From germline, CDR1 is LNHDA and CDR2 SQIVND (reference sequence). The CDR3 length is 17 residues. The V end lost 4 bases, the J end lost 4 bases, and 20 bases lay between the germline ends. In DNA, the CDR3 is TGTGCCAGTAGTAAACCCAAGGCCGGGGCAGCAAATCAGCCCCAGCATTTT. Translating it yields CASSKPKAGAANQPQHF.

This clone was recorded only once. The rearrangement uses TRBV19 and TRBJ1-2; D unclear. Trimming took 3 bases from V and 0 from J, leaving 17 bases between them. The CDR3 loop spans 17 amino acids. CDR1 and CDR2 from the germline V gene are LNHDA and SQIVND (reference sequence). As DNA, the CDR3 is TGTGCCAGTAGTATGATCCTCGACTCAATTACTAACTATGGCTACACCTTC. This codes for CASSMILDSITNYGYTF.

CDR3 nucleotide sequence: TGCGCCAGCAGGGGGGGACTAGCGGGGTCCGAGACCCAGTACTTC. Residues: CASRGGLAGSETQYF. This sequence joins TRBV5-1 and TRBJ2-5, with 13 bases matching TRBD2. CDR3 length: 15 residues. Germline CDR1 and CDR2: SGHRS and YFSETQ. The V gene end was trimmed by 5 bases and the J gene end by 5 bases; junction bases not matched to a gene: 6. Full variable domain (remainder filled in from reference TRBV5-1 and TRBJ2-5): KAGVTQTPRYLIKTRGQQVTLSCSPISGHRSVSWYQQTPGQGLQFLFEYFSETQRNKGNFPGRFSGRQFSNSRSEMNVSTLELGDSALYLCASRGGLAGSETQYFGPGTRLLVL.

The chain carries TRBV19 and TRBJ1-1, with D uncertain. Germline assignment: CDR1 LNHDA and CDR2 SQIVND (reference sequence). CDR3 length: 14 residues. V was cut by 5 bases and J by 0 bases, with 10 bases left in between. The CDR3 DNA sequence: TGTGCCAGTAGTCCCCCCACCGTGAACACTGAAGCTTTCTTT. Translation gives CASSPPTVNTEAFF.